This entry features one TCR beta chain sequence. Its antigen remains unknown. This sample is part of a study of shared clonotypes between healthy human individuals. About the study: Three CD4 naive, three CD4 memory, two CD8 naive and one CD8 memory plate were used per donor. The study, taken as a whole, reports: Rarefaction showed that sequencing of sorted subsets was incomplete (despite large depth). As a rule, naive subsets had a larger estimated richness than memory subsets.

CD8 cells classed as naive were CD45RO-negative and positively selected for CCR7, excluding terminally differentiated effector memory CD45RA+ cells. Genomic DNA of every subset was divided equally among multiple immunoSEQ plates. The assay was immunoSEQ multiplex PCR, and TCRdb's table has in-frame clones only and misses some. The sample lists about 2,100,000 clones, about 93% occurring once. This CDR3 spans 18 amino acids. CDR1 is SEHNR and CDR2 is FQNEAQ in the germline V gene (reference sequence). Deletions cut 2 bases from V and 4 bases from J, with 18 bases between. The clonotype was recovered from a man younger than 30 in good health. Some clones in this sample may be carry-over from other donors' samples. V is TRBV7-9 and J is TRBJ2-6; D unresolved. The material sequenced was naive CD8+ T cells from PBMCs. CDR3 in amino acids: CASSLKAKPFSGANVLTF. Here the CDR3 DNA reads TGTGCCAGCAGCTTAAAAGCCAAACCTTTCTCGGGGGCCAACGTCCTGACTTTC.